This paragraph reports one TCR beta chain. Its target is unknown. Individuals who donated were healthy Caucasians from Russia aged about 6 to 95. Total RNA, at least 5 micrograms per sample, was extracted from PBMCs. This entry belongs to a study of blood T cells in healthy people across ages. Study-wide background: Template switching picked up about one barcoded beta molecule for each two T cells.

Through a sample-barcoded 5' primer and a J-beta primer mix, a second PCR was run for 7 to 11 cycles. TCRdb reprocessed the 5' RACE reads with MiXCR, giving one entry per CDR3 protein. The table has 1.5 million to 2 million distinct CDR3 sequences, 49% seen once. Notes on the study in general: The study regarded diversity estimates from one million T cells as underestimates.

In germline, CDR1 is MNHEY, CDR2 SMNVEV (reference sequence). Unmatched junction bases numbered 9, after V lost 2 bases and J lost 6 bases. This CDR3 has 16 residues. The clonotype comes from a woman in her thirties or forties in good health. The chain uses TRBV27 and TRBJ1-4, with 7 bases fitting TRBD1. The sample was blood. Written as DNA, the CDR3 is TGTGCCAGCAGTTTACTGCAGGGGGACTCTTATGAAAAACTGTTTTTT. The encoded protein is CASSLLQGDSYEKLFF.